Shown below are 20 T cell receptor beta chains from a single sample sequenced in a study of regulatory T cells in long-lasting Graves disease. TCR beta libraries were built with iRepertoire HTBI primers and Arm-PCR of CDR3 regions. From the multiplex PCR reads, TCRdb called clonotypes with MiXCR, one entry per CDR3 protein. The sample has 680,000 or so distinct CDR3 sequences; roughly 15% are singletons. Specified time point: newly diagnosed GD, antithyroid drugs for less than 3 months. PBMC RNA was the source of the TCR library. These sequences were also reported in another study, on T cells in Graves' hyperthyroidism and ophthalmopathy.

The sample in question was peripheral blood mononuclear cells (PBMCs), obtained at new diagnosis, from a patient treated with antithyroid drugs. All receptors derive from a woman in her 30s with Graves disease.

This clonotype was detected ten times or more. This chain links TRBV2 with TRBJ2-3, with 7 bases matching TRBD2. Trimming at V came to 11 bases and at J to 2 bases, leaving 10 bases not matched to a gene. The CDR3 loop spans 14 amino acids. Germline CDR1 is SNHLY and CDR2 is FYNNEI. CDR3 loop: CASRRGDFTDTQYF. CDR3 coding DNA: TGTGCCTCCCGCCGGGGGGACTTCACAGATACGCAGTATTTT.

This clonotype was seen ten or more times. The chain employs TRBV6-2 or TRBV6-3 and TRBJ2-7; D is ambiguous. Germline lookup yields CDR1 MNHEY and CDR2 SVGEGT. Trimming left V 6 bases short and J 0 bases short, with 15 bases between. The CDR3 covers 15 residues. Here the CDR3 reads CASRFNRASSYEQYF. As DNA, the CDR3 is TGTGCCAGCAGGTTTAACCGGGCTAGCTCCTACGAGCAGTACTTC.

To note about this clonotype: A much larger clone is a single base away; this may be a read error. The CDR3 bases are TGTGCCAGCAGTACGTCCTACAATGAGCGGTTCTTC. Translated, it gives CASSTSYNERFF. The chain uses TRBV6-1 and TRBJ2-1; unclear D gene. Germline loops: CDR1 MNHNS, CDR2 SASEGT. This CDR3 is 12 amino acids long.

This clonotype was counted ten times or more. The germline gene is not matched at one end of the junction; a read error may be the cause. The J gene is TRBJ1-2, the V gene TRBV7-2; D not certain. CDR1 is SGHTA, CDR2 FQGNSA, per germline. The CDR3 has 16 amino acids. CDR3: CASTLLSLMTEDGYTF. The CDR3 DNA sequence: TGTGCCAGCACCTTACTAAGTTTAATGACGGAGGACGGCTACACCTTC.

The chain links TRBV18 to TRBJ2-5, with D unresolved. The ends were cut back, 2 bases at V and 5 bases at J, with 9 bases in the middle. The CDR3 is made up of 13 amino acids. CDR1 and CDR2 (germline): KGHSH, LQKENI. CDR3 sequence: CASSPGFSETQYF. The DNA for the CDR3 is TGTGCCAGCTCACCAGGTTTTTCTGAGACCCAGTACTTC.

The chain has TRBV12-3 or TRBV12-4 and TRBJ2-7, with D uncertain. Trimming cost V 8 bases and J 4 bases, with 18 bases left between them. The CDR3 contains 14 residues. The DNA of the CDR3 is TGTGCCAGCCGCTGGCAGTCCGGCCTTTACGAGCAGTACTTC. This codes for CASRWQSGLYEQYF.

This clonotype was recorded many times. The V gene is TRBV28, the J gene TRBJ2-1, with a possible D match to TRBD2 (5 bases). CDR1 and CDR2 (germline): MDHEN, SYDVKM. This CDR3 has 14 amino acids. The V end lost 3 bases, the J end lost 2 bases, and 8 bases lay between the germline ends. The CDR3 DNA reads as TGTGCCAGCAGTTTTGGACTGGCCTACAATGAGCAGTTCTTC. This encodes CASSFGLAYNEQFF.

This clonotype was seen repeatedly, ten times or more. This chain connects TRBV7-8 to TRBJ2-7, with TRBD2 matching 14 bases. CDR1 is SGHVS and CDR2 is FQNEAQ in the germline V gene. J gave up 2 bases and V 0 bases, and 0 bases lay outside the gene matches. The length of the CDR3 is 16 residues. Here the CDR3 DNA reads TGTGCCAGCAGCTTAGCGGGACTAGCGGGAGCCTACGAGCAGTACTTC. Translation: CASSLAGLAGAYEQYF. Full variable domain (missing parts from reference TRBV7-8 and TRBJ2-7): GAGVSQSPRYKVAKRGQDVALRCDPISGHVSLFWYQQALGQGPEFLTYFQNEAQLDKSGLPSDRFFAERPEGSVSTLKIQRTQQEDSAVYLCASSLAGLAGAYEQYFGPGTRLTVT.

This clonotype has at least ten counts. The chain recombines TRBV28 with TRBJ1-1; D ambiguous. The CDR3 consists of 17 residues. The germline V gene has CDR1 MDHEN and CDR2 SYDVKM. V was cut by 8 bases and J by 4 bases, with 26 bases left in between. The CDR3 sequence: CASLPTRVTGVRTEAFF. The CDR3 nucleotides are TGTGCCAGCTTGCCAACACGGGTTACTGGAGTTCGCACTGAAGCTTTCTTT.

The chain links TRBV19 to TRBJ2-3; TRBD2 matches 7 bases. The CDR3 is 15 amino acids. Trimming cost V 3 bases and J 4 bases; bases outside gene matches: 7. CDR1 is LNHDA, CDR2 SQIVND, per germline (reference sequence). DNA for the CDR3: TGTGCCAGTAGTATTGGGGGGGTGAACGCAGATACGCAGTATTTT. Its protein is CASSIGGVNADTQYF. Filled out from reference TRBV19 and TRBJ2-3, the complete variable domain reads DGGITQSPKYLFRKEGQNVTLSCEQNLNHDAMYWYRQDPGQGLRLIYYSQIVNDFQKGDIAEGYSVSREKKESFPLTVTSAQKNPTAFYLCASSIGGVNADTQYFGPGTRLTVL.

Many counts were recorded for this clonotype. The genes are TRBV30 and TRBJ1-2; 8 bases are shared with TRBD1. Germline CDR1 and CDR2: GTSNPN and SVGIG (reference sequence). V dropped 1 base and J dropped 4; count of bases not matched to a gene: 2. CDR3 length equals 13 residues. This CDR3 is CAWSDQGAYGYTF. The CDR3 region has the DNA TGTGCCTGGAGTGACCAGGGGGCCTATGGCTACACCTTC.

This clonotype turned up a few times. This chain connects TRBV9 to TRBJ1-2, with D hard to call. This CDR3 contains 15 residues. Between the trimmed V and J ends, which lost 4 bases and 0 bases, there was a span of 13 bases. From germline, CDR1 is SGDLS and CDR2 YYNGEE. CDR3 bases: TGTGCCAGCAGCCCGAACCCGGGAGCTAACTATGGCTACACCTTC. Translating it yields CASSPNPGANYGYTF. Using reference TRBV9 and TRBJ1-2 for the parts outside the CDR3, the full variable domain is DSGVTQTPKHLITATGQRVTLRCSPRSGDLSVYWYQQSLDQGLQFLIQYYNGEERAKGNILERFSAQQFPDLHSELNLSSLELGDSALYFCASSPNPGANYGYTFGSGTRLTVV.

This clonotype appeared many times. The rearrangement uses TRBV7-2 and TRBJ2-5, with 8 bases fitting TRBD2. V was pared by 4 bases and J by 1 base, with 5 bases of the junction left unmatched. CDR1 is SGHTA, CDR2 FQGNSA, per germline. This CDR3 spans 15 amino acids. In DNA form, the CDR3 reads TGTGCCAGCAGCTATTGGACTAGCCCCCAAGAGACCCAGTACTTC. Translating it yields CASSYWTSPQETQYF.

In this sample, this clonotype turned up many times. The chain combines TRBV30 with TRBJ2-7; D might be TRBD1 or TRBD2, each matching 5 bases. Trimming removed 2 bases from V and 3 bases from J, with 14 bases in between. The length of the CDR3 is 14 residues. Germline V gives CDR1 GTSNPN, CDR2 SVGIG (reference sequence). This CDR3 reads CAWSPRGVLYEQYF. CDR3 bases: TGTGCCTGGAGTCCCCGAGGGGTACTCTACGAGCAGTACTTC.

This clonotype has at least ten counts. CDR3 in DNA: TGTGCCAGCAGCGTCACGGGACAGGGGGGCGCAGATACGCAGTATTTT. Its protein is CASSVTGQGGADTQYF. The chain uses TRBV28 and TRBJ2-3, with 11 positions matching TRBD1. V was clipped by 6 bases and J by 4 bases; unmatched bases: 9. The CDR3 is made up of 16 amino acids. CDR1 MDHEN and CDR2 SYDVKM come from the germline V gene.

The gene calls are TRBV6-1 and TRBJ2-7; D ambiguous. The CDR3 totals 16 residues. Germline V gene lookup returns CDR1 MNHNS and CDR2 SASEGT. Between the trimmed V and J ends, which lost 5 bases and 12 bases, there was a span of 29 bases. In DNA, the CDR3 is TGTGCCAGCAGTCGTGAAAATTCGGCTTACGACAACGTGGGGTACTTC. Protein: CASSRENSAYDNVGYF.

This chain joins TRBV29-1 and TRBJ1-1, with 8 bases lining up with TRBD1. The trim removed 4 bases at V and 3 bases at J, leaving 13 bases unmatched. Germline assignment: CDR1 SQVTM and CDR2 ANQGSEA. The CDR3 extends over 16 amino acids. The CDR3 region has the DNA TGCAGCGTTGGGGGGCAGGGGGCCGGTGCGGACACTGAAGCTTTCTTT. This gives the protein CSVGGQGAGADTEAFF.

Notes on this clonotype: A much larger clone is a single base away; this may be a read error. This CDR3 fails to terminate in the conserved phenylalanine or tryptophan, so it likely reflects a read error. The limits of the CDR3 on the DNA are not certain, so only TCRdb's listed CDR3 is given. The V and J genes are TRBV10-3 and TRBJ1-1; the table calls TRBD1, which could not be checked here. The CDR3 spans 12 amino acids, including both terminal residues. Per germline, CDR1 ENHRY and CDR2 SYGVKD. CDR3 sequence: CAISEQGQGPFV.

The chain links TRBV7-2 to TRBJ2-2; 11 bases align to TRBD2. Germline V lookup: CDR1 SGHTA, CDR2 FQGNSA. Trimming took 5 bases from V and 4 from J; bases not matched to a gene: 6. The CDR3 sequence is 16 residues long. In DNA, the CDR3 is TGTGCCAGCAGCCCCCGTACTAGCGGGGGCACCGGGGAGCTGTTTTTT. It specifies CASSPRTSGGTGELFF.

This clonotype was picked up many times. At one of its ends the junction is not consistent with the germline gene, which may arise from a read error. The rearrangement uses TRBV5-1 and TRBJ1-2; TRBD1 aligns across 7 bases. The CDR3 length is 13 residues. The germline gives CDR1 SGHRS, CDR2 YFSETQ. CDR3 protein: CASSFDRVYGYTF. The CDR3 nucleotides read TGTGCCAGCAGCTTTGACAGGGTCTATGGCTACACCTTC.